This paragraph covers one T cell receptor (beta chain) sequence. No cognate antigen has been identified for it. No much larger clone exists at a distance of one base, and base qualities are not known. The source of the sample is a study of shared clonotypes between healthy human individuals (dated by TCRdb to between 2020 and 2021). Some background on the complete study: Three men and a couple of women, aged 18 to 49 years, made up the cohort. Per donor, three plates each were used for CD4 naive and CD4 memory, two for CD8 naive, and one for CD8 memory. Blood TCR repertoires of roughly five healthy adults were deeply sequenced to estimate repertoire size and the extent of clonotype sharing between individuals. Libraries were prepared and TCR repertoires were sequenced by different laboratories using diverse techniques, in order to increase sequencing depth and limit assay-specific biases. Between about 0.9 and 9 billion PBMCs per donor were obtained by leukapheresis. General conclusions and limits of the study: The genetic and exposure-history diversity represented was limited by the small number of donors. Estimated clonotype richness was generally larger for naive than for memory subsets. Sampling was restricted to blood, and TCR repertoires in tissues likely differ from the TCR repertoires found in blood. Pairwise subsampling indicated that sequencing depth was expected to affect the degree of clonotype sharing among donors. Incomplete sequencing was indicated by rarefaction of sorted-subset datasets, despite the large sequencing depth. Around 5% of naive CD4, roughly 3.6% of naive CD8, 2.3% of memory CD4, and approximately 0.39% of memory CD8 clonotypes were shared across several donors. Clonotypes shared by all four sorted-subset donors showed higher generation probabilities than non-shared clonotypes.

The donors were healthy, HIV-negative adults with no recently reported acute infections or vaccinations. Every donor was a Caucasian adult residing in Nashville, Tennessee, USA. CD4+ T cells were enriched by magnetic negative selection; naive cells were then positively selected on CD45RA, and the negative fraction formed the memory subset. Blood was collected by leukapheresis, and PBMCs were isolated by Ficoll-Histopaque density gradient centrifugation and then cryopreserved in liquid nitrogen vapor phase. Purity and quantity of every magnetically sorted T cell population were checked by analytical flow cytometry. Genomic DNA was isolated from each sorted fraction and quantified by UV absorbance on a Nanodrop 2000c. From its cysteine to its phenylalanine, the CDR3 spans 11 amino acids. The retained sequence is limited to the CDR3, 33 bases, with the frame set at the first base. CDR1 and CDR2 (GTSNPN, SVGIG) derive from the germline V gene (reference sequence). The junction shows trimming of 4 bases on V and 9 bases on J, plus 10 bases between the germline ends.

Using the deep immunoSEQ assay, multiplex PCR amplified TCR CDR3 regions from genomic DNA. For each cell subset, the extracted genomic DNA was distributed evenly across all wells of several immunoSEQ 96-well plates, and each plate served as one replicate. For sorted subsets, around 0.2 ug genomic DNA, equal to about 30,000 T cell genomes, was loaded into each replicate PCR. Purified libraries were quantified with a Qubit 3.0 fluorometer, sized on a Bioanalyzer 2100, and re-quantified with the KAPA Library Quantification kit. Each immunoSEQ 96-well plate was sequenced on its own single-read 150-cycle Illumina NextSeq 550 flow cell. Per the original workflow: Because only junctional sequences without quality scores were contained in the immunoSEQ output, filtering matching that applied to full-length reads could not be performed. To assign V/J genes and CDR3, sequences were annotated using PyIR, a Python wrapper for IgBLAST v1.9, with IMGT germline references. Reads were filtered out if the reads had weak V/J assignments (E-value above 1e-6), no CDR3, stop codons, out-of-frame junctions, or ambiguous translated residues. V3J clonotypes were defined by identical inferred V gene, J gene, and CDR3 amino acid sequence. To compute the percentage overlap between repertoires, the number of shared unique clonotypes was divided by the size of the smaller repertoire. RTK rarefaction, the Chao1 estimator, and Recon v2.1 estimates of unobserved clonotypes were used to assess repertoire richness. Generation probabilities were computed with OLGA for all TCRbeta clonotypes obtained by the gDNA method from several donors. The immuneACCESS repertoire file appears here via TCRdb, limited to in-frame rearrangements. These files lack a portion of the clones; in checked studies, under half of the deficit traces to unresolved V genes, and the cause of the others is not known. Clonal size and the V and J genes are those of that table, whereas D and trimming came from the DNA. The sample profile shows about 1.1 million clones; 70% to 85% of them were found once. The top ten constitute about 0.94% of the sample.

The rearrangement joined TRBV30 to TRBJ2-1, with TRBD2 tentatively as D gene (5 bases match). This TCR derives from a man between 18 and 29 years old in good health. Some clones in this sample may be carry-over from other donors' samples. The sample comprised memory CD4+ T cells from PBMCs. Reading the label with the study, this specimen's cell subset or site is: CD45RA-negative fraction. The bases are TGTGCCTGGAATCGGGGTGGTGAGCAGTTCTTC. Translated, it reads CAWNRGGEQFF.